A few counts support the clone carrying this T cell receptor beta chain. In the PCR, 60 Vbeta and 13 Jbeta primers were used. The data were produced by immunoSEQ multiplex PCR, yet TCRdb's version contains in-frame clones alone and is incomplete. Found here are about 180,000 clones, about four fifths of them singletons; the top ten hold 0.5% to 0.55%. The data originate from a study of cytomegalovirus exposure and HLA in healthy donors. Trimming removed 6 bases from V and 1 base from J, with 12 bases in between. In germline, CDR1 is MNHNS, CDR2 SASEGT. This CDR3 contains 14 residues. The TCR sequence derives from a woman between 50 and 59 years old in good health and CMV-seronegative. This chain connects TRBV6-1 to TRBJ2-5; the D gene is possibly TRBD2 (5 bases). The specimen sequenced was PBMCs. Written as DNA, the CDR3 is TGTGCCAGCAGCGGAACCGGGATCCAAGAGACCCAGTACTTC. Translation: CASSGTGIQETQYF.